Listed below are T cell receptor beta chains from one sample, sequenced in a study of identical twins. TCRdb reprocessed the 5' RACE reads with MiXCR, giving one entry per CDR3 protein. The data contain 300,000 or so distinct CDR3 sequences, 8.5% to 9.5% of them singletons. This same sample was also taken into another study, of yellow fever vaccine responses in identical twins.

Sequencing used CD8+ T cells sorted from blood. These receptors originate from a young woman in good health. Each CDR3 is given with its conserved first and last residue. A D gene is named only where the DNA matches it firmly. Where a row states a size, it is once, few, many or the class of an expanded clone; other rows omit it.

CSALEGRNYEKLFF,TGCAGTGCCCTGGAGGGGAGGAACTATGAAAAACTGTTTTTT,NA,NA,TRBJ1-4,TRBV20-1
CASSYWRGPMTYNEQFF,TGTGCCAGCAGTTACTGGCGGGGACCAATGACCTACAATGAGCAGTTCTTC,NA,NA,TRBJ2-1,TRBV6-2/TRBV6-3
CASSLDGSTDTQYF,TGTGCCAGCTCGCTAGATGGGAGCACAGATACGCAGTATTTT,NA,many,TRBJ2-3,TRBV6-4
CASSQHRGRTDTQYF,TGTGCCAGCAGCCAGCACAGGGGGCGCACAGATACGCAGTATTTT,TRBD1,NA,TRBJ2-3,TRBV13
CSVVEGPPEVFF,TGCAGCGTTGTGGAGGGGCCACCCGAGGTTTTCTTT,NA,few,TRBJ1-1,TRBV29-1
CASSLSGGLADTQYF,TGTGCCAGCAGTTTATCGGGGGGGCTCGCAGATACGCAGTATTTT,TRBD2,many,TRBJ2-3,TRBV12-3/TRBV12-4
CASSFTGTSLNEQFF,TGTGCCAGCAGCTTTACCGGGACTAGCTTGAATGAGCAGTTCTTC,TRBD2,NA,TRBJ2-1,TRBV7-3
CASVGSNEQFF,TGTGCTAGTGTAGGGTCCAATGAGCAGTTCTTC,NA,many,TRBJ2-1,TRBV12-5
CSARDRGGASTDTQYF,TGCAGTGCTAGAGATCGTGGCGGGGCAAGCACAGATACGCAGTATTTT,NA,many,TRBJ2-3,TRBV20-1
CASSLALGYSSYEQYF,TGTGCCAGCAGTTTAGCTTTGGGCTACAGCTCCTACGAGCAGTACTTC,NA,NA,TRBJ2-7,TRBV12-3/TRBV12-4